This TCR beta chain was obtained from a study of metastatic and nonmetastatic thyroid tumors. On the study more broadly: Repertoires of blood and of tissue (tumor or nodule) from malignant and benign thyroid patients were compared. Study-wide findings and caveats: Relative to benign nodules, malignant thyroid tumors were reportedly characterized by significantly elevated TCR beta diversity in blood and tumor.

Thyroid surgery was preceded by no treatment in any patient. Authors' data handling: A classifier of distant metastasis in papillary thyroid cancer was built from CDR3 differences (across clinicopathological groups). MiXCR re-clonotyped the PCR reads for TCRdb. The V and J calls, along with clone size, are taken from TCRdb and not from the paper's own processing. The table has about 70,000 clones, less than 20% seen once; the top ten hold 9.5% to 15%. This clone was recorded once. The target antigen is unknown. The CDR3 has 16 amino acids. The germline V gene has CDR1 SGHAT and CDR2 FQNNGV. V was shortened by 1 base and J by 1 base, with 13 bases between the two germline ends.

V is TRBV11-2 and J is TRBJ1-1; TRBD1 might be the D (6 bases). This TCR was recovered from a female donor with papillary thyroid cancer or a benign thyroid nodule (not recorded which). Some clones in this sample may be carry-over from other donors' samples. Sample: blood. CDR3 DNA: TGTGCCAGCAGCTTAGTGGGACACGGGACGAACACTGAAGCTTTCTTT. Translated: CASSLVGHGTNTEAFF.